These 7 T cell receptor beta chains share one sample of origin, sequenced in a study of blood T cell repertoires in COVID-19. The assay was immunoSEQ multiplex PCR, and TCRdb's table has in-frame clones only and misses some. Found here are fewer than 85,000 clones, more than 75% of them singletons; the top ten hold approximately 19%. Sequencing was performed on peripheral blood. The receptors derive from a woman over 75 with active or convalescent COVID-19.

V and J are TRBV7-2 and TRBJ1-5, with 12 positions matching TRBD1. This CDR3 region has 16 residues. Germline-derived CDR1 and CDR2 are SGHTA and FQGNSA. V trimming: 3 bases; J trimming: 6 bases; junction bases outside the gene matches: 6. The CDR3 DNA reads as TGTGCCAGCAGCTTTTCGGGACAGGGGGCGTTTCAGCCCCAGCATTTT. Translation: CASSFSGQGAFQPQHF. Full variable domain (outside the CDR3, taken from reference TRBV7-2 and TRBJ1-5): GAGVSQSPSNKVTEKGKDVELRCDPISGHTALYWYRQSLGQGLEFLIYFQGNSAPDKSGLPSDRFSAERTGGSVSTLTIQRTQQEDSAVYLCASSFSGQGAFQPQHFGDGTRLSIL.

The chain employs TRBV7-6 and TRBJ2-7; 14 bases agree with TRBD2. The CDR3 runs 14 residues. Germline CDR1 and CDR2: SGHVS and FNYEAQ. The V gene end was trimmed by 5 bases and the J gene end by 8 bases; junction bases not matched to a gene: 5. CDR3 in DNA: TGTGCCAGCAGCCCGACTAGCGGGGGGGAGCAGCAGTACTTC. This sequence encodes CASSPTSGGEQQYF.

The gene calls are TRBV6-2 or TRBV6-3 and TRBJ1-2, with D perhaps matching TRBD1 (5 bases). V lost 6 bases and J lost 8, with 13 bases in between. CDR3 size: 12 residues. The germline gives CDR1 MNHEY, CDR2 SVGEGT. As DNA, the CDR3 is TGTGCCAGCAGCCAACAGGTAGCCGGCTACACCTTC. This gives the protein CASSQQVAGYTF.

The V call is TRBV7-2, the J call TRBJ1-2; 10 bases align to TRBD1. Germline CDR1 is SGHTA and CDR2 is FQGNSA. The CDR3 extends over 15 amino acids. After removal of 5 bases from V and 6 bases from J, the junction contained 9 bases not matched to a gene. CDR3 loop: CASSPDRGRRHGYTF. The CDR3 region has the DNA TGTGCCAGCAGCCCAGACAGGGGGCGCCGTCATGGCTACACCTTC.

The CDR3, as DNA: TGCAGCGTAGACCTAACCGGGACAAACTATGGCTACACCTTC. Translated: CSVDLTGTNYGYTF. This chain connects TRBV29-1 to TRBJ1-2, with D possibly TRBD1 on 6 matching bases. Germline CDR1 and CDR2: SQVTM and ANQGSEA. The CDR3 spans 14 residues. The V gene lost 6 bases and the J gene lost 2 bases, with 16 bases spanning the gap.

This clone was detected only a few times. The chain couples TRBV6-5 to TRBJ1-1; D ambiguous. CDR3 length: 14 residues. Germline lookup yields CDR1 MNHEY and CDR2 SVGAGI. V lost 11 bases, J lost 5 bases, and 21 bases lay in between. The CDR3 region is CASRGSGEWTEAFF. In DNA, the CDR3 is TGTGCCTCCCGAGGGAGTGGAGAGTGGACTGAAGCTTTCTTT.

The gene calls are TRBV5-1 and TRBJ2-5; 9 bases align to TRBD1. This CDR3 spans 14 amino acids. Unmatched junction bases numbered 6, after V lost 5 bases and J lost 4 bases. CDR1 is SGHRS, CDR2 YFSETQ, per germline. The CDR3 here is CASRASGQGETQYF. The CDR3 region has the DNA TGCGCCAGCAGAGCCTCGGGACAGGGAGAGACCCAGTACTTC.